The 4 T cell receptor beta chains listed next were all sequenced from one sample in a study of shared clonotypes between healthy human individuals (dated by TCRdb to 2019 to 2021). The library was built by means of the immunoSEQ multiplex PCR assay. TCRdb retrieved this table from immuneACCESS and kept in-frame rearrangements only. Not all clones are present; in checked studies, unresolved V genes account for under half, and no reason is known for the remainder. For this sample the table gives approximately 700,000 clones, of which around 78% were detected only once. Clones ranked in the top ten supply around 1.7% of the sample. Sequenced: memory CD4+ T cells sorted from blood. This specimen's cell subset or site label, per the study, means: CD45RA-negative fraction. All receptors come from a woman in her thirties in good health.

With regard to this clone: Other nucleotide sequences in the sample specify the same CDR3. The chain uses TRBV5-1 and TRBJ2-7; unclear D gene. CDR3 length: 11 residues. Per the germline V gene, CDR1 is SGHRS and CDR2 is YFSETQ. V was pared by 1 base and J by 6 bases, with 5 bases between. The CDR3 loop reads CASSLSGEQYF. DNA of the CDR3: TGCGCCAGCAGCTTGTCGGGCGAGCAGTACTTC.

This clone was seen a handful of times. This chain links TRBV29-1 with TRBJ2-3, with D unresolved. Deletions cut 4 bases from V and 3 bases from J, with 11 bases between. The CDR3 spans 13 residues. Germline-derived CDR1 and CDR2 are SQVTM and ANQGSEA. The CDR3 nucleotides are TGCAGCGTTGGGTTGGGGTGGACAGATACGCAGTATTTT. It encodes CSVGLGWTDTQYF.

This chain joins TRBV27 and TRBJ2-3; either TRBD1 or TRBD2 may fit D (5 bases each). The CDR3 runs 14 residues. Germline loops: CDR1 MNHEY, CDR2 SMNVEV (reference sequence). V was trimmed by 5 bases and J by 6 bases, leaving 15 bases between them. The CDR3 DNA reads as TGTGCCAGCAGTAGCTCGGGACGGAAGGATACGCAGTATTTT. Translation: CASSSSGRKDTQYF.

V gene TRBV28 combines with J gene TRBJ1-2; D unresolved. This CDR3 contains 14 residues. Germline assignment: CDR1 MDHEN and CDR2 SYDVKM. Trimming stripped 2 bases from V and 3 bases from J, with 10 bases between. DNA for the CDR3: TGTGCCAGCAGTTTACGGGCGTCCTACTATGGCTACACCTTC. Amino acids: CASSLRASYYGYTF.